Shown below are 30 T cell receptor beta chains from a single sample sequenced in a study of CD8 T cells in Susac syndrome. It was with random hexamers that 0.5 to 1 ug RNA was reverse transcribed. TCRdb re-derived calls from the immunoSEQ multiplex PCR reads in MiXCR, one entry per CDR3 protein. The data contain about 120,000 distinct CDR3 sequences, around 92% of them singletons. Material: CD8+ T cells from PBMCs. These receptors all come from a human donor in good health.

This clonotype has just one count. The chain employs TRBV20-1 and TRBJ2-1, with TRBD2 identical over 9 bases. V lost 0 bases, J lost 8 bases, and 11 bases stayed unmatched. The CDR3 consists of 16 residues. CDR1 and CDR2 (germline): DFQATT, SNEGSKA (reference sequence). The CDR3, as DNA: TGCAGTGCTAGAGATCCGGGCGGGGGGGCCATCTATGAGCAGTTCTTC. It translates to CSARDPGGGAIYEQFF.

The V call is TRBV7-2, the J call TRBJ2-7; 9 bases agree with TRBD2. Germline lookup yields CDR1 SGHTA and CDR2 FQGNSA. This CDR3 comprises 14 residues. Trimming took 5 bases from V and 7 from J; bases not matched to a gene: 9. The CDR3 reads CASSGRLADTEQYF. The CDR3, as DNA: TGTGCCAGCAGCGGACGACTAGCGGACACTGAGCAGTACTTC. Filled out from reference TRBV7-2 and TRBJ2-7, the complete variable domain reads GAGVSQSPSNKVTEKGKDVELRCDPISGHTALYWYRQSLGQGLEFLIYFQGNSAPDKSGLPSDRFSAERTGGSVSTLTIQRTQQEDSAVYLCASSGRLADTEQYFGPGTRLTVT.

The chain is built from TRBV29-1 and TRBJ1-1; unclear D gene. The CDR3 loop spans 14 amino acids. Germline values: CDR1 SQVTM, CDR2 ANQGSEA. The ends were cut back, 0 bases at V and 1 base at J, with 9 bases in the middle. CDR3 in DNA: TGCAGCGTTGAAGATCTAGTGGAGAACACTGAAGCTTTCTTT. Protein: CSVEDLVENTEAFF.

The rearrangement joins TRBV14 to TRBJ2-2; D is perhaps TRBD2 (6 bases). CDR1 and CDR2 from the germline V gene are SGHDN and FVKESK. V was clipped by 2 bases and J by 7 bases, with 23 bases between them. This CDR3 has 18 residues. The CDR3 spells CASSQPLGAGFASGELFF. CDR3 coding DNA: TGTGCCAGCAGCCAACCATTAGGTGCGGGGTTTGCGAGCGGGGAGCTGTTTTTT.

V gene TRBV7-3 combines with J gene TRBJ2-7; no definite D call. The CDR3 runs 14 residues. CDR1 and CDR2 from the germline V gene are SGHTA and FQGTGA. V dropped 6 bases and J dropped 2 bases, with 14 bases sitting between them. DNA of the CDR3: TGTGCCAGCAGGTCGGCAGCCGGACCCTACGAGCAGTACTTC. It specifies CASRSAAGPYEQYF.

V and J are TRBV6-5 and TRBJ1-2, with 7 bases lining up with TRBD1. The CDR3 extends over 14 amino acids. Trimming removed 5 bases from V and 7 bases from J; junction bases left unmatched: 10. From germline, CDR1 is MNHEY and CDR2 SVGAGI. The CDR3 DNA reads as TGTGCCAGCAGTGAACAGGGGAGGCTAGGTGGCTACACCTTC. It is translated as CASSEQGRLGGYTF.

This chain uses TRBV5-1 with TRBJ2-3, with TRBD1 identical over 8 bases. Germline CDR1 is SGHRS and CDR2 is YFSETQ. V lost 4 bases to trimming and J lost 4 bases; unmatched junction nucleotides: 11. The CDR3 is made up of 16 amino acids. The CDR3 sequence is CASSIRTGKGADTQYF. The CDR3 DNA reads TGCGCCAGCAGCATCCGGACAGGGAAGGGCGCAGATACGCAGTATTTT.

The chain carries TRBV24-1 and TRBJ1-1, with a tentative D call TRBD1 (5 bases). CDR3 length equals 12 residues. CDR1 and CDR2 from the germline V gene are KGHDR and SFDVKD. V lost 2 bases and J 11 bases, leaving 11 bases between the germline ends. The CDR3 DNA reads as TGTGCCACCAGTGATTCAGCAGGGACCGCTTTCTTT. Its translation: CATSDSAGTAFF.

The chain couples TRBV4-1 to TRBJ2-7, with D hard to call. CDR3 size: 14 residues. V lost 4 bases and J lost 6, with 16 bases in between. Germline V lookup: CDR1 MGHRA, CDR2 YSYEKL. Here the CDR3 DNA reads TGCGCCAGCAGCCTGGAAGCTAGGGCGCTCGAGCAGTACTTC. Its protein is CASSLEARALEQYF.

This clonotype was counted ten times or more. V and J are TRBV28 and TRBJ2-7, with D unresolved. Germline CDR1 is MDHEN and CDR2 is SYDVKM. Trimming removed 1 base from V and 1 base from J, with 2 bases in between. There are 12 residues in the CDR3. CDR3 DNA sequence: TGTGCCAGCAGTTTATCATCCTACGAGCAGTACTTC. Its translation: CASSLSSYEQYF.

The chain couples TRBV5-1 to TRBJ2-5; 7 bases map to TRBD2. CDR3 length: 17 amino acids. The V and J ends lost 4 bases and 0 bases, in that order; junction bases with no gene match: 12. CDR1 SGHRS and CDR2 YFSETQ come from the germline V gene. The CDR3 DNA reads TGCGCCAGCAGCGCGAACCGAAGCGGGGTGAACCAAGAGACCCAGTACTTC. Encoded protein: CASSANRSGVNQETQYF.

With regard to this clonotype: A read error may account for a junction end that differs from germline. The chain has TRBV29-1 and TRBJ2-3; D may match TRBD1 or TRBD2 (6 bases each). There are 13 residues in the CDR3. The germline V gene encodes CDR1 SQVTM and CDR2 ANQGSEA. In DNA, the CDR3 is TGCGGCGTGAAGGGGGGACACACAGATACGCAGTATTTT. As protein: CGVKGGHTDTQYF.

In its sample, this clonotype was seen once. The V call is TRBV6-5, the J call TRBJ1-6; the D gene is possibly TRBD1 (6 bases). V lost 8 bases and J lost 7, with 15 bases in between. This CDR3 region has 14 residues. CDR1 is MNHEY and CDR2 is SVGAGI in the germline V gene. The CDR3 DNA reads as TGTGCCAGCCGGCCGCACGGGGGCAATTCACCCCTCCACTTT. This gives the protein CASRPHGGNSPLHF.

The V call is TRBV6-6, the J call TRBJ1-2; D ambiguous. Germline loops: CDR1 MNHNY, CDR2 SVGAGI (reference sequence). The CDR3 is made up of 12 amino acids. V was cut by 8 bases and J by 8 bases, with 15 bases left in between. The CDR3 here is CASFNPADGYTF. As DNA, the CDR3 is TGTGCCAGCTTCAATCCGGCAGACGGCTACACCTTC.

The CDR3 DNA sequence: TGTGCCAGCAGCTCCGAGCCCCTCAATGAGCAGTTCTTC. Protein sequence: CASSSEPLNEQFF. The chain couples TRBV11-3 to TRBJ2-1; D gene ambiguous. The V end was cut by 4 bases, the J end by 6 bases, with 10 bases between. The CDR3 covers 13 residues. Germline CDR1 SGHNT, CDR2 YENEEA.

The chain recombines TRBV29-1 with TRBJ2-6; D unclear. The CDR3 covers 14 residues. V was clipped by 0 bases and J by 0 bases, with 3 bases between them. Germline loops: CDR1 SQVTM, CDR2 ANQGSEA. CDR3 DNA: TGCAGCGTTGAAGACAGCTCTGGGGCCAACGTCCTGACTTTC. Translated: CSVEDSSGANVLTF.

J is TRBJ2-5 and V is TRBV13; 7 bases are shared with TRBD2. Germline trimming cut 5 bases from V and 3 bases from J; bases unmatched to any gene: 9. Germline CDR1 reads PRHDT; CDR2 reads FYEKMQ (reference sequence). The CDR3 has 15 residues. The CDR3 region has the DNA TGTGCCAGCAGCCAACGGGCGGGAGCCGAAGAGACCCAGTACTTC. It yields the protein CASSQRAGAEETQYF. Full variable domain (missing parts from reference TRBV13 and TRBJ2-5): AAGVIQSPRHLIKEKRETATLKCYPIPRHDTVYWYQQGPGQDPQFLISFYEKMQSDKGSIPDRFSAQQFSDYHSELNMSSLELGDSALYFCASSQRAGAEETQYFGPGTRLLVL.

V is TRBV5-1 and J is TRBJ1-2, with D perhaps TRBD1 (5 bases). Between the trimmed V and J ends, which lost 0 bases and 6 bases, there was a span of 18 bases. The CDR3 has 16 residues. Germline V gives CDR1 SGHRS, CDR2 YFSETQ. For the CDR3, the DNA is TGCGCCAGCAGCTTGGGCACCGGGACGCAGATTAATGGCTACACCTTC. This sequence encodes CASSLGTGTQINGYTF.

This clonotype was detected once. The CDR3 region is CASSASTSYNEQFF. The CDR3 DNA reads as TGTGCCAGCAGCGCTTCGACTAGCTACAATGAGCAGTTCTTC. The V gene is TRBV7-9, the J gene TRBJ2-1; D might be TRBD2 (6 bases). Trimming stripped 5 bases from V and 3 bases from J, with 11 bases between. CDR3 length equals 14 residues. Per the germline V gene, CDR1 is SEHNR and CDR2 is FQNEAQ (reference sequence).

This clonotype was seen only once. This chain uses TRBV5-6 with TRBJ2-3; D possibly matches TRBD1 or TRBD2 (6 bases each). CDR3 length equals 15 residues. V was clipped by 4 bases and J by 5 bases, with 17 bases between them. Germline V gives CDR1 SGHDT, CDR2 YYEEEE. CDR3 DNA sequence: TGTGCCAGCAGCATCCGGGGGCTCTCGGTAGATACGCAGTATTTT. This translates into CASSIRGLSVDTQYF. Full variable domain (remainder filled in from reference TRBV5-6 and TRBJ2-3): DAGVTQSPTHLIKTRGQQVTLRCSPKSGHDTVSWYQQALGQGPQFIFQYYEEEERQRGNFPDRFSGHQFPNYSSELNVNALLLGDSALYLCASSIRGLSVDTQYFGPGTRLTVL.

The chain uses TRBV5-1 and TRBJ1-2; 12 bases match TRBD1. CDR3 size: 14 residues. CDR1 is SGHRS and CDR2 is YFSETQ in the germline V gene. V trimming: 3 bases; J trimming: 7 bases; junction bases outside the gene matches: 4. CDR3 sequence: CASSSGQGAGGYTF. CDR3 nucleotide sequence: TGCGCCAGCAGCTCGGGACAGGGGGCAGGTGGCTACACCTTC.

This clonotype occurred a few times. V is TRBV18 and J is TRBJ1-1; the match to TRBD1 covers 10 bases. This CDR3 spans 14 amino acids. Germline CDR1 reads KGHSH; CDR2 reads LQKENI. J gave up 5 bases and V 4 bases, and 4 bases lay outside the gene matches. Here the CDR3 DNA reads TGTGCCAGCTCACAGGGACAGGGGAGGACTGAAGCTTTCTTT. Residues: CASSQGQGRTEAFF.

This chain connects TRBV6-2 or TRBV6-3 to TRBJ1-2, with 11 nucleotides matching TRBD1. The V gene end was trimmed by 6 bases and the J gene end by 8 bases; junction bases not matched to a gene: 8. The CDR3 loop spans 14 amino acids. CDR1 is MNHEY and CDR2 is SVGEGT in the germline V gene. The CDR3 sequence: CASRRTGGYEGYTF. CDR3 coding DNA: TGTGCCAGCAGGCGGACAGGGGGCTACGAGGGCTACACCTTC.

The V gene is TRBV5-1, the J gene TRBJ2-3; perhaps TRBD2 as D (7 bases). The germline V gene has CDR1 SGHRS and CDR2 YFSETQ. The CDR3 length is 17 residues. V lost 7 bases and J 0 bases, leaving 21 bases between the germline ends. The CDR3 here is CASQGGGASPSTDTQYF. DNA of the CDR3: TGCGCCAGCCAGGGAGGGGGAGCAAGCCCTAGCACAGATACGCAGTATTTT.

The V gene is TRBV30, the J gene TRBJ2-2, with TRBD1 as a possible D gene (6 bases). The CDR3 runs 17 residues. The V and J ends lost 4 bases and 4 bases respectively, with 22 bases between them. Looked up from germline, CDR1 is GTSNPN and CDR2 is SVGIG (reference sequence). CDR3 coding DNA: TGTGCCTGGACTCCATTCGGGACACCACCCCTCACCGGGGAGCTGTTTTTT. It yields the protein CAWTPFGTPPLTGELFF.

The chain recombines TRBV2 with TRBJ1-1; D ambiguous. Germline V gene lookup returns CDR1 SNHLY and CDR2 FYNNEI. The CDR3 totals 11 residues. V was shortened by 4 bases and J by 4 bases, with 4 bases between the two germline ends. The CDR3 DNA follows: TGTGCCAGCAGTGGGTCCACTGAAGCTTTCTTT. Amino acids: CASSGSTEAFF.

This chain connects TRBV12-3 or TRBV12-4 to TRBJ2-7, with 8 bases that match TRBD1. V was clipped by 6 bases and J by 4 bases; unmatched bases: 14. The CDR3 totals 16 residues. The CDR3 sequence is CASSPRVAGGRYEQYF. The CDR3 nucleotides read TGTGCCAGCAGCCCCCGGGTTGCAGGGGGCCGATACGAGCAGTACTTC.

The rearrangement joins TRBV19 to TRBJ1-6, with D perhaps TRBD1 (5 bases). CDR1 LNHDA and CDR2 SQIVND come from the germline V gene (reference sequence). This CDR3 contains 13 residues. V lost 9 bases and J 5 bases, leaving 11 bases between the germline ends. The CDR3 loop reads CASARDHNSPLHF. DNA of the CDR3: TGTGCCAGCGCCCGGGACCATAATTCACCCCTCCACTTT.

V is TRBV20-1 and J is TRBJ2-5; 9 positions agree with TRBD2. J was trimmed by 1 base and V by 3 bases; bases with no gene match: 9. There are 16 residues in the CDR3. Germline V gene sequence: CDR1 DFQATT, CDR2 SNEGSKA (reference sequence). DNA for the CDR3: TGCAGTGCTAGTCTATCTAGCGGGAAGAGCCAAGAGACCCAGTACTTC. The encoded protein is CSASLSSGKSQETQYF.

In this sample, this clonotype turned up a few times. CDR3 amino acids: CSARGISGAPNSYEQYF. CDR3 DNA: TGCAGTGCTAGAGGAATATCAGGGGCCCCTAACTCCTACGAGCAGTACTTC. The chain links TRBV20-1 to TRBJ2-7; TRBD1 is a possible D gene (6 bases). V lost 1 base and J 0 bases, leaving 19 bases between the germline ends. CDR3 length equals 17 residues. CDR1 is DFQATT and CDR2 is SNEGSKA in the germline V gene (reference sequence).